Listed below are T cell receptor beta chains from one sample, sequenced in a study of blood T cell repertoires in COVID-19. Assay used: immunoSEQ multiplex PCR; TCRdb lists only in-frame clones, some missing. The sample carries about 240,000 clones, around 83% recorded once. The sample comprised peripheral blood. These receptors came from a woman between 18 and 29 years old with acute or convalescent COVID-19. Each CDR3 is given with its conserved first and last residue. D genes are given only for firm matches. A row's size may be missing; if present it is once, few, many or a size class.

d_call j_call v_call clone_size cdr3_aa
- TRBJ2-2 TRBV3-1/TRBV3-2 - CASSQVSLAKTGELFF
TRBD1 TRBJ1-1 TRBV27 - CASSSGTAPTEAFF
- TRBJ1-5 TRBV4-1 many CASSQERQNQPQHF
- TRBJ2-1 TRBV15 - CATSKGPLANEQFF
- TRBJ2-7 TRBV10-3 once CAISDGQVSYEQYF
- TRBJ1-6 TRBV5-8 - CASSLGRGRNSPLHF
- TRBJ2-5 TRBV2 - CASSEIKGGGTQETQYF
TRBD2 TRBJ2-1 TRBV28 - CASSRTSGYNEQFF
TRBD2 TRBJ2-1 TRBV7-8 - CASSLAGSGRAEQFF
- TRBJ1-2 TRBV12-3/TRBV12-4 once CASSLRVDGYTF
TRBD1 TRBJ1-2 TRBV6-4 - CASSDTTTGVYGYTF
TRBD2 TRBJ2-1 TRBV11-2 - CASSLSPFSGHSYNEQFF
- TRBJ2-3 TRBV4-3 - CASSPGGGRTDTQYF
TRBD1 TRBJ1-2 TRBV27 once CASSLRTGNGYTF
TRBD2 TRBJ2-4 TRBV5-6 few CASRNFGGSGIQYF
TRBD1 TRBJ2-5 TRBV29-1 few CSARRQGYEETQYF